The T cell receptor beta chain under discussion was sequenced for a study of blood T cell repertoires in COVID-19. The overall study: Italy, Spain and the United States were the sources of the convalescent and acute COVID-19 samples. Nucleic acid was either cDNA or gDNA, and it came from T cells, B-cell-depleted T cells, or PBMCs.

Assay used: immunoSEQ multiplex PCR; TCRdb lists only in-frame clones, some missing. The table records a few hundred thousand clones, around 90% of them present only once. The sample comprised peripheral blood. The receptor's source is a middle-aged man with acute or convalescent COVID-19.

This chain's CDR3 is CASSQDAGTYYGYTF. Here the CDR3 DNA reads TGTGCCAGCAGCCAAGATGCGGGGACTTACTATGGCTACACCTTC. The chain uses TRBV3-1 (or the pseudogene TRBV3-2) and TRBJ1-2, with a weak D call TRBD1 (5 bases). Germline-derived CDR1 and CDR2 are LGHDT and YNNKEL (reference sequence). The CDR3 consists of 15 residues. V lost 0 bases and J lost 3, with 11 bases in between.